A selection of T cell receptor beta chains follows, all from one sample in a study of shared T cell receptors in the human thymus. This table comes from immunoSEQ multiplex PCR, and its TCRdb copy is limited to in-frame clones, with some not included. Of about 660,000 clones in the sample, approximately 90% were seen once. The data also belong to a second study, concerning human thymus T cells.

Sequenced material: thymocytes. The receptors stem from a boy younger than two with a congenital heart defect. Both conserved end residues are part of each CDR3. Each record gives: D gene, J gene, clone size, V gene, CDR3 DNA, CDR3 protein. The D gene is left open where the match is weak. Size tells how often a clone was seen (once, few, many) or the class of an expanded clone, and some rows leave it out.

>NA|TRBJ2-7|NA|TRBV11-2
TGTGCCAGCAGCTCACTCCAGGGGACCTACGAGCAGTACTTC
CASSSLQGTYEQYF
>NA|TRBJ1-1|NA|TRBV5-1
TGCGCCAGCAGCTTGGAAGGACAACCGAACACTGAAGCTTTCTTT
CASSLEGQPNTEAFF
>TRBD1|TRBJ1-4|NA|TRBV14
TGTGCCAGCAGCCCCGGACAGGGGGCGGCTAATGAAAAACTGTTTTTT
CASSPGQGAANEKLFF
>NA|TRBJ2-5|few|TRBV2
TGTGCCAGCAGTGAAGCGCTTGGGCAGAAAGAGACCCAGTACTTC
CASSEALGQKETQYF
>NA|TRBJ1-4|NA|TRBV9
TGTGCCAGCAGCGTAGGAGCCTCTAATGAAAAACTGTTTTTT
CASSVGASNEKLFF
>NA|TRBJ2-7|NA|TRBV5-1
TGCGCCAGCAGCTCAACAGGGTCCTACGAGCAGTACTTC
CASSSTGSYEQYF
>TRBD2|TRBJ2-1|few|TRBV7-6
TGTGCCAGCAGCTTACCTCCCTCGGAGGCGGGAGAGTACAATGAGCAGTTCTTC
CASSLPPSEAGEYNEQFF
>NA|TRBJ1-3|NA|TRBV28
TGTGCCAGCAGTTCGCGCGTCAGGGGATGGCTCTCTGGAAACACCATATATTTT
CASSSRVRGWLSGNTIYF
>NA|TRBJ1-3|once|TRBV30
TGTGCCTGGAGGGCAGGGTCTGGAAACACCATATATTTT
CAWRAGSGNTIYF
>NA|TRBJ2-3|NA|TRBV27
TGTGCCAGCAGTTTAGGCCTAGCAAGCACAGATACGCAGTATTTT
CASSLGLASTDTQYF
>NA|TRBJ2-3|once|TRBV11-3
TGTGCCAGCAGCTTAAGGCCTCCGGGAGTGGGGTCAGATACGCAGTATTTT
CASSLRPPGVGSDTQYF
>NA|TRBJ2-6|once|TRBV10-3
TGTGCCATCAGTGAGTCGAAGGGGCACTCCTCTGGGGCCAACGTCCTGACTTTC
CAISESKGHSSGANVLTF
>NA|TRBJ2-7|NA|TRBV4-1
TGCGCCAGCAGCCAAGATAGGGTCACAGGGTGCGAGCAGTACTTC
CASSQDRVTGCEQYF
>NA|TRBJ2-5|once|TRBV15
TGTGCCACCAGCAGAGCCCCTGGAGGGGGACAGCCGGAGACCCAGTACTTC
CATSRAPGGGQPETQYF
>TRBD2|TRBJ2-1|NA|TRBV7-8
TGTGCCAGCAGCTCGATTGGGGCGGGAGTCGACAATGAGCAGTTCTTC
CASSSIGAGVDNEQFF
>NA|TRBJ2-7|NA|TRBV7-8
TGTGCCAGCAGCGACGAGAGCCAGGGGTCTACCTACGAGCAGTACTTC
CASSDESQGSTYEQYF
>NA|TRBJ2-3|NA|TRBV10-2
TGCGCCACGGGCGAGGGAGATACGCAGTATTTT
CATGEGDTQYF
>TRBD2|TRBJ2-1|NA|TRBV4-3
TGCGCCAGCAGCCAAGATGATGGGCCTAGCGGGAGGGCCTGGTATAGTGTCTTC
CASSQDDGPSGRAWYSVF
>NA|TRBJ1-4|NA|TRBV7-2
TGTGCCAGCAGCCCCTGGGGAGGCGGGTATGAAAAACTGTTTTTT
CASSPWGGGYEKLFF
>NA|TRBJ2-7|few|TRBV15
TGTGCCACCAGCAGATGTCTGGGAAGCGGGTCCTCTCGTGACGAGCAGTACTTC
CATSRCLGSGSSRDEQYF
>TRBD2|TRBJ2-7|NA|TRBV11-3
TGTGCCAGCAGCCCCAACGAACTAGCGGGAGTTAGCTCCTACGAGCAGTACTTC
CASSPNELAGVSSYEQYF
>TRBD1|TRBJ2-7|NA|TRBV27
TGTGCCAGCAGCCCCCCGACAGGGAGCTCCTACGAGCAGTACTTC
CASSPPTGSSYEQYF
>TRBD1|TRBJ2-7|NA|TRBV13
TGTGCCAGCAGCGACAGGGTCCTTCCCTACGAGCAGTACTTC
CASSDRVLPYEQYF
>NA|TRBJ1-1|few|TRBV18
TGTGCCAGCTCACCAAGAGGGTACACTGAAGCTTTCTTT
CASSPRGYTEAFF